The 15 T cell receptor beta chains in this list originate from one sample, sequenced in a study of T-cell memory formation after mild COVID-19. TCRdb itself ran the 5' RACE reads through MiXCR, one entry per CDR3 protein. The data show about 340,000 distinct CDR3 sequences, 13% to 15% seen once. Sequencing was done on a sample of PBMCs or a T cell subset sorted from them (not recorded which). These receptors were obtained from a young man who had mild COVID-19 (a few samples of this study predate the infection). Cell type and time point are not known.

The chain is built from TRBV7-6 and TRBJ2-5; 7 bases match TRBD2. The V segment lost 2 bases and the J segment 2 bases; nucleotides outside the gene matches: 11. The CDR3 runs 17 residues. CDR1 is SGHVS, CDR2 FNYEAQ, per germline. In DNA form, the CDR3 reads TGTGCCAGCAGCTTAAATGAGGCCGGGGGGACGCAAGAGACCCAGTACTTC. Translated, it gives CASSLNEAGGTQETQYF.

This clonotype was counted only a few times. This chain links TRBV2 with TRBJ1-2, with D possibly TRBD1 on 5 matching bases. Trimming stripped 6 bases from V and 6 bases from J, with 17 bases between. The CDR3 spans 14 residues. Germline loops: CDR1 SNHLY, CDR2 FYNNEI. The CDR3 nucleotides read TGTGCCAGCAGGACCCCTGACTCGGGGGATGGCTACACCTTC. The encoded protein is CASRTPDSGDGYTF.

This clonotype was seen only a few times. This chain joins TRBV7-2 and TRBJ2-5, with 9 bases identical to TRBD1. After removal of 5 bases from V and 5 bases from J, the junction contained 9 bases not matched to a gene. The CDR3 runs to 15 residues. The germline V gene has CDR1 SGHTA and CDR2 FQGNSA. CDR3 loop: CASSPRDRVYETQYF. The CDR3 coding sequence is TGTGCCAGCAGCCCCCGGGACAGGGTGTACGAGACCCAGTACTTC.

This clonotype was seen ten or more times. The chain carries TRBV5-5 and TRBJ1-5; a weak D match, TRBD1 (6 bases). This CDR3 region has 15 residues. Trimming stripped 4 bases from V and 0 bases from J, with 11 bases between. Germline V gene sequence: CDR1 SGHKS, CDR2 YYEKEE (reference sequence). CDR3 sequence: CASSTRTDSNQPQHF. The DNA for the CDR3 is TGTGCCAGCAGCACCCGGACAGATAGCAATCAGCCCCAGCATTTT.

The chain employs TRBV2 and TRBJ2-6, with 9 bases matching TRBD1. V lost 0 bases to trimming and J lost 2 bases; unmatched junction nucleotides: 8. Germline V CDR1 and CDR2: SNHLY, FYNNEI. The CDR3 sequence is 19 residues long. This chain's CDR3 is CASSEAGGTGKTGANVLTF. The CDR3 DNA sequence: TGTGCCAGCAGTGAAGCAGGGGGGACAGGGAAAACTGGGGCCAACGTCCTGACTTTC. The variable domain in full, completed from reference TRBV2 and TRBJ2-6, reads EPEVTQTPSHQVTQMGQEVILRCVPISNHLYFYWYRQILGQKVEFLVSFYNNEISEKSEIFDDQFSVERPDGSNFTLKIRSTKLEDSAMYFCASSEAGGTGKTGANVLTFGAGSRLTVL.

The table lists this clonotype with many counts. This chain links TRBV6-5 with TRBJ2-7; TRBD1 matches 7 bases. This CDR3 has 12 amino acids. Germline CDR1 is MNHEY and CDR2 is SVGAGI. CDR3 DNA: TGTGCCAGCAGTTACCGCCCCAGGGGGTATAACGTC. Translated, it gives CASSYRPRGYNV.

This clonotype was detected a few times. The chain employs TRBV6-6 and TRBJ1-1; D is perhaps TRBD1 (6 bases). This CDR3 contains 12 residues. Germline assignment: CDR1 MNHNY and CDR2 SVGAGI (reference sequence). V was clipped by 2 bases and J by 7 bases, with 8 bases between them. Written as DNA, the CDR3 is TGTGCCAGCAGTTACCCGGACAGTGAAGCTTTCTTT. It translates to CASSYPDSEAFF.

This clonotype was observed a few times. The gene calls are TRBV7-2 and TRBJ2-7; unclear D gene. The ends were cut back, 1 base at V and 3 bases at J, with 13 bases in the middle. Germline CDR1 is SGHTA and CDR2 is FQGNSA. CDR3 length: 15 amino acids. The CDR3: CASSLDPGLNYEQYF. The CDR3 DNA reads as TGTGCCAGCAGCTTAGATCCGGGCTTGAACTACGAGCAGTACTTC.

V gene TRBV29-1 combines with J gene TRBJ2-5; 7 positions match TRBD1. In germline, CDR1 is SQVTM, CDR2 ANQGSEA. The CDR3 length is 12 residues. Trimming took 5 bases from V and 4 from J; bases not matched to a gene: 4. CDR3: CSVCPGGETQYF. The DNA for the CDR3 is TGCAGCGTTTGTCCAGGGGGAGAGACCCAGTACTTC.

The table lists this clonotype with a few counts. The CDR3 DNA follows: TGTGCCAGCAGTTACGCCGGGGGGCGCGGGGGCCAGTACTTC. Translating gives CASSYAGGRGGQYF. The chain combines TRBV7-2 with TRBJ2-5; weak D call: TRBD2 (7 bases). This CDR3 has 14 residues. Trimming took 6 bases from V and 10 from J, leaving 21 bases between them. CDR1 is SGHTA, CDR2 FQGNSA, per germline.

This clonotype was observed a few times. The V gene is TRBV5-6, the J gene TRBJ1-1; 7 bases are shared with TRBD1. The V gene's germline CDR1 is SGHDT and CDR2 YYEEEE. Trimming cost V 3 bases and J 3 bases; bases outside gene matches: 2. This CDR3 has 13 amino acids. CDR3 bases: TGTGCCAGCAGCTGGGGGACAGACACTGAAGCTTTCTTT. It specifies CASSWGTDTEAFF.

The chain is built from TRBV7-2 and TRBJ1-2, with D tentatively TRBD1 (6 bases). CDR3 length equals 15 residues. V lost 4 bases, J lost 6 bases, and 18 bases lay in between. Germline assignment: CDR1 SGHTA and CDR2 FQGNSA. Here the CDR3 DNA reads TGTGCCAGCAGCTCCCTCTATGGGGGGCTGAATGGCTACACCTTC. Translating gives CASSSLYGGLNGYTF.

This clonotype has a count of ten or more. The CDR3 reads CASSPRTASHGYTF. CDR3 nucleotides: TGCGCCAGCAGCCCCAGGACAGCCTCACATGGCTACACCTTC. The J gene is TRBJ1-2, the V gene TRBV4-1, with TRBD1 as a possible D gene (6 bases). V was trimmed by 4 bases and J by 6 bases, leaving 15 bases between them. Per the germline V gene, CDR1 is MGHRA and CDR2 is YSYEKL. The CDR3 runs 14 residues.

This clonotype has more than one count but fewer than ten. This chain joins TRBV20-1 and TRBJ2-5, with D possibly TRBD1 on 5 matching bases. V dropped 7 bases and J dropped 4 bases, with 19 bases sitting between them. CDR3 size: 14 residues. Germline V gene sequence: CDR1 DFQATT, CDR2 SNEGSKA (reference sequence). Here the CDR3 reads CSVTQGIGLETQYF. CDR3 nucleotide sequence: TGCAGTGTTACTCAGGGAATCGGGCTAGAGACCCAGTACTTC.

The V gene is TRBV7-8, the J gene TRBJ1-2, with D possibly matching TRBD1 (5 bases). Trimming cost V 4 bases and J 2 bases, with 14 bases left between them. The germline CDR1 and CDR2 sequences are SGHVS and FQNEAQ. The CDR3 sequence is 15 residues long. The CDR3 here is CASSSPGGTNYGYTF. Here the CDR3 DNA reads TGTGCCAGCAGCTCCCCCGGGGGGACGAACTATGGCTACACCTTC. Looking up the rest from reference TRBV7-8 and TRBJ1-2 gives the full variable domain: GAGVSQSPRYKVAKRGQDVALRCDPISGHVSLFWYQQALGQGPEFLTYFQNEAQLDKSGLPSDRFFAERPEGSVSTLKIQRTQQEDSAVYLCASSSPGGTNYGYTFGSGTRLTVV.